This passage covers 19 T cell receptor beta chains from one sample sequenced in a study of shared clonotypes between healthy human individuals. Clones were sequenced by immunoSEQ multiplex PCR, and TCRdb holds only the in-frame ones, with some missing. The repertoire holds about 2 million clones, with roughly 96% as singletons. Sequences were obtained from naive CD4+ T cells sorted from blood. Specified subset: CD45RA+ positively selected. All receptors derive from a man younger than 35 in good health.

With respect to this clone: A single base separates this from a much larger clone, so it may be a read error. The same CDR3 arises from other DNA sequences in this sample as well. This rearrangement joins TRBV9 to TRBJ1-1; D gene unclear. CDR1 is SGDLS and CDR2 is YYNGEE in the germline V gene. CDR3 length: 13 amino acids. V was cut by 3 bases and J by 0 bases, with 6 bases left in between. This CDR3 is CASSGQLNTEAFF. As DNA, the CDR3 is TGTGCCAGCAGCGGCCAACTGAACACTGAAGCTTTCTTT.

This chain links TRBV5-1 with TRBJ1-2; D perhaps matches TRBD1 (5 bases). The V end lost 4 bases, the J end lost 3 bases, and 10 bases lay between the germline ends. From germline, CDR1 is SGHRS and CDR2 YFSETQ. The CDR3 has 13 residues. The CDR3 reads CASSGQGDYGYTF. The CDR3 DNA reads TGCGCCAGCAGCGGGCAGGGCGACTATGGCTACACCTTC.

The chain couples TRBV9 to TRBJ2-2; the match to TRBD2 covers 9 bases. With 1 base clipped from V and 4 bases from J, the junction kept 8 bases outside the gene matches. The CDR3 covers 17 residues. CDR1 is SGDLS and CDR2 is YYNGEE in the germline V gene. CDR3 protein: CASSVSSSGILTGELFF. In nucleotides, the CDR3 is TGTGCCAGCAGCGTAAGTTCTAGCGGGATACTCACCGGGGAGCTGTTTTTT. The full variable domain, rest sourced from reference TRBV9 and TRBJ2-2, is DSGVTQTPKHLITATGQRVTLRCSPRSGDLSVYWYQQSLDQGLQFLIQYYNGEERAKGNILERFSAQQFPDLHSELNLSSLELGDSALYFCASSVSSSGILTGELFFGEGSRLTVL.

The CDR3 sequence: CASSIYRGPGEKLFF. The CDR3 nucleotides read TGCGCCAGCAGCATATACAGGGGGCCGGGTGAAAAACTGTTTTTT. The genes are TRBV5-1 and TRBJ1-4; 9 positions agree with TRBD1. The CDR3 is 15 amino acids. Germline values: CDR1 SGHRS, CDR2 YFSETQ. Germline trimming cut 4 bases from V and 7 bases from J; bases unmatched to any gene: 8.

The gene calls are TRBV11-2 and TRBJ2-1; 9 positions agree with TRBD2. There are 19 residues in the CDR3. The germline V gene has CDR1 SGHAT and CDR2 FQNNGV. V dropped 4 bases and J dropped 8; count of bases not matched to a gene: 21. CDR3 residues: CASSSDWLAGPGSVDEQFF. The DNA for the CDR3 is TGTGCCAGCAGCTCAGATTGGCTAGCGGGACCTGGGTCGGTCGATGAGCAGTTCTTC.

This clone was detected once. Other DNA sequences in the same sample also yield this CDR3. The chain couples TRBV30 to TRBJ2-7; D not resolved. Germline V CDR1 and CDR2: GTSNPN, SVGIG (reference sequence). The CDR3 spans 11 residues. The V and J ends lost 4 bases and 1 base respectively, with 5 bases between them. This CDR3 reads CAWKGSYEQYF. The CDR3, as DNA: TGTGCCTGGAAGGGTTCCTACGAGCAGTACTTC.

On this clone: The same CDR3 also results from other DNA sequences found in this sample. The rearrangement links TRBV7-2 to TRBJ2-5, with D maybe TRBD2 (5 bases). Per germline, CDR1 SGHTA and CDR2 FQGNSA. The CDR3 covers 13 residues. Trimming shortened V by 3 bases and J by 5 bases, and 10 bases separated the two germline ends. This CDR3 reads CASSFSGAETQYF. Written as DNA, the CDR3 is TGTGCCAGCAGCTTCAGCGGAGCGGAGACCCAGTACTTC.

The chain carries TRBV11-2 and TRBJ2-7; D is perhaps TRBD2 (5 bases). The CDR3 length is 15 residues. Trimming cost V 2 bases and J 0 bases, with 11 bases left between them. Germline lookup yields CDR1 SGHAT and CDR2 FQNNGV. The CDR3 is CASSLSSRDSYEQYF. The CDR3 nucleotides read TGTGCCAGCAGCTTATCTTCACGGGACTCCTACGAGCAGTACTTC.

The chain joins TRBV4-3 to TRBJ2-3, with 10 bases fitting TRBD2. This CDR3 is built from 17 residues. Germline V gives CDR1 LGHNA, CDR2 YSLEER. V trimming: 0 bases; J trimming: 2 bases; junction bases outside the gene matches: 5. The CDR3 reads CASSQEGSGRATDTQYF. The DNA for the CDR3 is TGCGCCAGCAGCCAAGAAGGAAGCGGGAGGGCCACAGATACGCAGTATTTT.

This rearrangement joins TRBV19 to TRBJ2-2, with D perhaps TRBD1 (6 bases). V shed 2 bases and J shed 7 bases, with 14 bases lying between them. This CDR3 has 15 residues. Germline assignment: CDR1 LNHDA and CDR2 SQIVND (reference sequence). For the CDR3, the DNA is TGTGCCAGTAGTATACCCGGGACATTAAACGGGGAGCTGTTTTTT. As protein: CASSIPGTLNGELFF. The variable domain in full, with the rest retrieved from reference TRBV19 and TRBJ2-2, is DGGITQSPKYLFRKEGQNVTLSCEQNLNHDAMYWYRQDPGQGLRLIYYSQIVNDFQKGDIAEGYSVSREKKESFPLTVTSAQKNPTAFYLCASSIPGTLNGELFFGEGSRLTVL.

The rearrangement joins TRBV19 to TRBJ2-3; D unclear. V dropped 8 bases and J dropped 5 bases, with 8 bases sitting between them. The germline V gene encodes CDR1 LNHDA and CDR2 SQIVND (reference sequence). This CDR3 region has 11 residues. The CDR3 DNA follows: TGTGCCAGTCGCCTCGGAGATACGCAGTATTTT. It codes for CASRLGDTQYF.

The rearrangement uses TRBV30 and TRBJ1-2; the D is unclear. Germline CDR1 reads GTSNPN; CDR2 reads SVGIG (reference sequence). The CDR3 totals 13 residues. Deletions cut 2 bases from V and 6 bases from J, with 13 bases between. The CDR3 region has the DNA TGTGCCTGGAGTCGAGGAGGGATTAATGGCTACACCTTC. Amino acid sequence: CAWSRGGINGYTF.

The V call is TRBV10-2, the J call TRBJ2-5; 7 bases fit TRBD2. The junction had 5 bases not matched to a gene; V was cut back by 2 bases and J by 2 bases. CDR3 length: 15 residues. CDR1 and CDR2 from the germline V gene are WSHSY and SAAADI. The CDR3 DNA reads TGCGCCAGCAGTGAGCTGGGCGGGAGTCAAGAGACCCAGTACTTC. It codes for CASSELGGSQETQYF.

DNA of the CDR3: TGTGCCAGCAGCCTAATCGGGGGAGACTACGAGCAGTACTTC. This gives the protein CASSLIGGDYEQYF. V is TRBV11-2 and J is TRBJ2-7; tentatively, D is TRBD2 (6 bases). The V gene lost 5 bases and the J gene lost 3 bases, with 14 bases spanning the gap. Germline CDR1 is SGHAT and CDR2 is FQNNGV. The CDR3 has 14 residues.

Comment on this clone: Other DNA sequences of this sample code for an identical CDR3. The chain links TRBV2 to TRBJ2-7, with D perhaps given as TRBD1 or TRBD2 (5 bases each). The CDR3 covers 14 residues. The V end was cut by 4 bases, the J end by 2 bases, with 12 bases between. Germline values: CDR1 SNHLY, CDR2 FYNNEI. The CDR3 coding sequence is TGTGCCAGCAGTGTTGGGCAGGGAGCCTACGAGCAGTACTTC. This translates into CASSVGQGAYEQYF.

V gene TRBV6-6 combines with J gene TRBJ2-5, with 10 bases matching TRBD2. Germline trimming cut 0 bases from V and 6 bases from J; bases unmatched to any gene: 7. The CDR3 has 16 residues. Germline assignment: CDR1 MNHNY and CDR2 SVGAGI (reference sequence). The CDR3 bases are TGTGCCAGCAGTTACTCTTTCAGCGGGGGGGAGAAGACCCAGTACTTC. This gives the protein CASSYSFSGGEKTQYF.

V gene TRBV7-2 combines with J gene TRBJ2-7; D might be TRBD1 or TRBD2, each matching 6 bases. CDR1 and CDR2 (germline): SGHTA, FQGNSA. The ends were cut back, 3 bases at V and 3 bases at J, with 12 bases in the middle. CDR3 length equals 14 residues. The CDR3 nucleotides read TGTGCCAGCAGCTTCGTGGGGGGCCACTACGAGCAGTACTTC. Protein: CASSFVGGHYEQYF.

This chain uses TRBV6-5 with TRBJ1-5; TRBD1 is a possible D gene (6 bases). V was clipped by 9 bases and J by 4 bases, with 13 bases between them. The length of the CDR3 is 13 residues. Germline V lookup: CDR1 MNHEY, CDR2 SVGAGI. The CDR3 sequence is CASSGQPNQPQHF. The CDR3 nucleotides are TGTGCCAGTTCGGGACAACCTAATCAGCCCCAGCATTTT.

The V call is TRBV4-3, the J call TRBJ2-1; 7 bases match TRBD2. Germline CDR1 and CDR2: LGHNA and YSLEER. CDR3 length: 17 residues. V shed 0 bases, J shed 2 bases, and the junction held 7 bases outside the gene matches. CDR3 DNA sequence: TGCGCCAGCAGCCAAGATATTGGGGCGGGAGCCTACAATGAGCAGTTCTTC. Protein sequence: CASSQDIGAGAYNEQFF.